This T cell receptor beta chain comes out of a study of PD-1 blockade in classical Hodgkin lymphoma. The method was immunoSEQ multiplex PCR; TCRdb's version includes in-frame clones alone and lacks a portion of them. This table has roughly 19,000 clones, approximately 90% appearing once. Time point described: cycle 4 day 1 (C4D1), after 6 weeks of nivolumab. Relapses following autologous stem cell transplantation were seen in all patients, with brentuximab vedotin exposure varying. Thawed PBMCs underwent magnetic negative selection to obtain purified CD8+ T cells. Notes on the study in general: Individuals who commenced nivolumab within less than 1 year of ASCT were excluded.

Unmatched junction bases numbered 13, after V lost 4 bases and J lost 1 base. CDR3 size: 17 residues. This clone was recorded only once. Its antigen is unidentified. V gene TRBV5-3 combines with J gene TRBJ1-2; 7 bases map to TRBD1. TRBV5-3 is an ORF, with its function uncertain. This clonotype was obtained from a human donor with classical Hodgkin lymphoma. Specimen: CD8+ T cells from blood, collected before the fourth cycle of nivolumab. CDR3 nucleotides: TGTGCCAGAAGCGGAGGGACAGTAAACCGATTTAACTATGGCTACACCTTC. Its translation: CARSGGTVNRFNYGYTF.